The 7 T cell receptor beta chains in this list originate from one sample, sequenced in a study of T-cell memory formation after mild COVID-19. TCRdb recomputed calls from the 5' RACE reads with MiXCR, one row per CDR3 protein. Of about 240,000 distinct CDR3 sequences in the sample, approximately 9% were seen once. The specimen sequenced was PBMCs or a T cell subset sorted from them (not recorded which). These receptors all stem from a young man who had mild COVID-19 (a few samples of this study predate the infection). Cell type and time point are not known.

This clonotype showed up just a few times. The rearrangement joins TRBV4-3 to TRBJ2-5; 13 nucleotides line up with TRBD2. Germline lookup yields CDR1 LGHNA and CDR2 YSLEER. This CDR3 is built from 18 residues. V lost 1 base, J lost 3 bases, and 8 bases stayed unmatched. The CDR3 loop is CASSQGSGGTSGEETQYF. CDR3 nucleotide sequence: TGCGCCAGCAGCCAAGGGTCGGGGGGGACTAGCGGGGAAGAGACCCAGTACTTC.

This clonotype has just a few counts. The chain recombines TRBV7-2 with TRBJ2-2; 8 nucleotides line up with TRBD2. Trimming removed 5 bases from V and 4 bases from J; junction bases left unmatched: 3. The germline gives CDR1 SGHTA, CDR2 FQGNSA. This CDR3 has 14 residues. The CDR3 protein is CASSTGLVTGELFF. CDR3 nucleotide sequence: TGTGCCAGCAGCACGGGACTAGTCACCGGGGAGCTGTTTTTT. Using reference TRBV7-2 and TRBJ2-2 for the parts outside the CDR3, the full variable domain is GAGVSQSPSNKVTEKGKDVELRCDPISGHTALYWYRQSLGQGLEFLIYFQGNSAPDKSGLPSDRFSAERTGGSVSTLTIQRTQQEDSAVYLCASSTGLVTGELFFGEGSRLTVL.

The sample holds many counts of this clonotype. V is TRBV3-1 and J is TRBJ2-5; 9 nucleotides match TRBD2. This CDR3 is 17 amino acids long. Germline V gene lookup returns CDR1 LGHDT and CDR2 YNNKEL (reference sequence). V trimming: 1 base; J trimming: 2 bases; junction bases outside the gene matches: 8. For the CDR3, the DNA is TGTGCCAGCAGCCAAGGGCTAGCGGGGACTGCTCAAGAGACCCAGTACTTC. Its translation is CASSQGLAGTAQETQYF.

This clonotype occurred a few times. The chain carries TRBV4-3 and TRBJ1-2; D uncertain. V lost 0 bases and J lost 5, with 7 bases in between. CDR3 size: 13 residues. Germline lookup yields CDR1 LGHNA and CDR2 YSLEER. In DNA form, the CDR3 reads TGCGCCAGCAGCCAAGATAGAGGGTATGGCTACACCTTC. Protein: CASSQDRGYGYTF.

This clonotype was seen a handful of times. This chain joins TRBV27 and TRBJ2-2; no reliable D call. Germline lookup yields CDR1 MNHEY and CDR2 SMNVEV (reference sequence). V shed 7 bases and J shed 0 bases, with 6 bases lying between them. The CDR3 extends over 13 amino acids. CDR3 residues: CASKTTNTGELFF. DNA for the CDR3: TGTGCCAGCAAAACAACGAACACCGGGGAGCTGTTTTTT.

This clonotype was seen many times. V usage is TRBV15 and J usage is TRBJ1-2; D unclear. Germline CDR1 reads LNHNV; CDR2 reads YYDKDF (reference sequence). V was pared by 0 bases and J by 8 bases, with 10 bases between. This CDR3 has 13 amino acids. The CDR3 nucleotides are TGTGCCACCAGCAGAGATAAGAATTCCGGCTACACCTTC. This codes for CATSRDKNSGYTF.

This clonotype appeared a few times. This sequence joins TRBV19 and TRBJ1-5; tentatively, D is TRBD1 (5 bases). V shed 5 bases and J shed 5 bases, with 13 bases lying between them. CDR3 length equals 14 residues. Germline V gene data show CDR1 as LNHDA and CDR2 as SQIVND (reference sequence). The CDR3 DNA follows: TGTGCCAGTAGTTGGGCGGGGGTCGATCAGCCCCAGCATTTT. The encoded protein is CASSWAGVDQPQHF.